This TCR beta chain was sequenced in a study of identical twins. General study results and limits: With abundant cord blood beta clonotypes, insertions were fewer; memory repertoires showed no such pattern. Instead of following the same donors, the conclusions were based on cross-sectional statistical analysis.

A universal primer site was added by template switching, and unique molecular identifiers were carried by the cDNA. TCRdb analysed the 5' RACE reads with MiXCR anew, one entry per CDR3 protein. The sample includes about 240,000 distinct CDR3 sequences, about 10% of them seen just once. The CDR3 runs 13 residues. The J segment lost 5 bases and the V segment lost 3 bases, leaving 2 bases of the junction unmatched. Looked up from germline, CDR1 is SGHVS and CDR2 is FQNEAQ. As regards this clonotype: Its specificity is not known.

The sequence came from a man aged 50 to 59 in good health. Sequencing was carried out using memory T cells sorted from blood. V is TRBV7-8 and J is TRBJ2-3; 7 positions agree with TRBD1. As DNA, the CDR3 is TGTGCCAGCAGCTTCGGACAGGTAGATACGCAGTATTTT. Its protein product is CASSFGQVDTQYF.